The rows below give T cell receptor beta chains drawn from one sample of a study of blood T cell repertoires in COVID-19. TCRdb keeps only in-frame clones here, not all; method: immunoSEQ multiplex PCR. The sample includes just over 650,000 clones, 90% seen only once; the top ten take under 0.3%. Sequencing was performed on peripheral blood. These receptors all stem from a woman aged 18-29 years with acute or convalescent COVID-19. Each CDR3 is given with its conserved first and last residue. D genes are given only for firm matches.

D gene: -; V gene: TRBV9; J gene: TRBJ1-1; CDR3 DNA: TGTGCCAGCAGCGTGGGGGGAACGAACACTGAAGCTTTCTTT; CDR3 protein: CASSVGGTNTEAFF
D gene: TRBD2; V gene: TRBV15; J gene: TRBJ2-3; CDR3 DNA: TGTGCCACCAGCAGAGTACTAGCGGGGGGGGGTACGCAGTATTTT; CDR3 protein: CATSRVLAGGGTQYF
D gene: -; V gene: TRBV10-3; J gene: TRBJ1-5; CDR3 DNA: TGTGCCATCAGTGATGTGGGGGCCGGGAATCAGCCCCAGCATTTT; CDR3 protein: CAISDVGAGNQPQHF
D gene: -; V gene: TRBV6-5; J gene: TRBJ1-2; CDR3 DNA: TGTGCCAGCAGGCCGACAGGTGCTAACTATGGCTACACCTTC; CDR3 protein: CASRPTGANYGYTF
D gene: -; V gene: TRBV7-9; J gene: TRBJ1-2; CDR3 DNA: TGTGCCAGCAGCCCTCCGGGAGAGATTAACTATGGCTACACCTTC; CDR3 protein: CASSPPGEINYGYTF
D gene: TRBD2; V gene: TRBV6-6; J gene: TRBJ2-7; CDR3 DNA: TGTGCCAGCAGTTACGCCCCGGGACGGGGGGTCGACGAGCAGTACTTC; CDR3 protein: CASSYAPGRGVDEQYF
D gene: -; V gene: TRBV7-8; J gene: TRBJ1-2; CDR3 DNA: TGTGCCAGCAGCTTCAACAGCCCATTTTCTCATAACTATGGCTACACCTTC; CDR3 protein: CASSFNSPFSHNYGYTF
D gene: TRBD1; V gene: TRBV4-3; J gene: TRBJ1-6; CDR3 DNA: TGCGCCAGCTCGACCGGGACAGAGTTTTCACCCCTCCACTTT; CDR3 protein: CASSTGTEFSPLHF
D gene: -; V gene: TRBV15; J gene: TRBJ2-1; CDR3 DNA: TGTGCCACCAGCAGGGACGGGGGCAATGAGCAGTTCTTC; CDR3 protein: CATSRDGGNEQFF
D gene: TRBD2; V gene: TRBV24-1; J gene: TRBJ2-1; CDR3 DNA: TGTGCCACCAGTGTATTGACTAGCGCTGGAAATGAGCAGTTCTTC; CDR3 protein: CATSVLTSAGNEQFF
D gene: -; V gene: TRBV6-2/TRBV6-3; J gene: TRBJ1-5; CDR3 DNA: TGTGCCAGCAGTTACGGAGGAAATCAGCCCCAGCATTTT; CDR3 protein: CASSYGGNQPQHF
D gene: TRBD1; V gene: TRBV29-1; J gene: TRBJ1-4; CDR3 DNA: TGCAGCGTGGGACAGAGAAATGAAAAACTGTTTTTT; CDR3 protein: CSVGQRNEKLFF